This is a list of T cell receptor beta chains from one sample in a study of human T cells and chemical hapten exposure. TCRdb used MiXCR to reprocess the RACE reads, holding one entry per CDR3 protein. The sample has approximately 160,000 distinct CDR3 sequences; 25% to 35% are singletons. Sequenced here: whole blood, sampled in connection with sensitization to the hapten diphenylcyclopropenone (DPC). These receptors were collected from a young woman with alopecia areata. Some clones in this sample may be carry-over from other donors' samples. Both conserved end residues are part of each CDR3. The order of the fields is V gene, J gene, clone size, CDR3 length, D gene, CDR3 DNA, CDR3 protein. The D gene is left open where the match is weak. A clone size is listed for some rows: how often the clone was seen (once, few, many), or a class if it is expanded.

TRBV4-3	TRBJ2-1	few	15	-	TGCGCCAGCAGCCTCGGGCGGGGGCTCTACAATGAGCAGTTCTTC	CASSLGRGLYNEQFF
TRBV2	TRBJ2-1	-	14	-	TGTGCCAGCATTCCTTTGCAGGGACCCAATGAGCAGTTCTTC	CASIPLQGPNEQFF
TRBV4-1	TRBJ2-5	few	14	-	TGCGCCAGCAGCCAGGACACGGGTCGAGAGACCCAGTACTTC	CASSQDTGRETQYF
TRBV24-1	TRBJ2-2	few	15	TRBD1	TGTGCCACCAGTGTGGGGACAGCGAACACCGGGGAGCTGTTTTTT	CATSVGTANTGELFF
TRBV30	TRBJ1-5	few	13	-	TGTGCCTGGAGTGAGGATGGCAATCAGCCCCAGCATTTT	CAWSEDGNQPQHF
TRBV2	TRBJ1-4	-	12	-	TGTGCCAGCGGGGGTCCTGATGAAAAACTGTTTTTT	CASGGPDEKLFF
TRBV7-9	TRBJ1-5	-	14	-	TGTGCCAGCAGCTTAGAGGGTTTGAATCAGCCCCAGCATTTT	CASSLEGLNQPQHF
TRBV24-1	TRBJ2-3	-	14	-	TGTGCCACCAGTGACCCTGCCCGAGCAGATACGCAGTATTTT	CATSDPARADTQYF
TRBV6-5	TRBJ1-3	-	14	-	TGTGCCAGCAGTTACGCCCTTTATGGAAACACCATATATTTT	CASSYALYGNTIYF
TRBV4-2	TRBJ2-7	-	17	-	TGTGCCAGCAGCCAAGCCTGGCCGCCGGACACAGCATACGAGCAGTACTTC	CASSQAWPPDTAYEQYF
TRBV7-8	TRBJ2-5	few	15	TRBD2	TGTGCCAGCAGTCCCGGGACTAGCGGGAGGGAGACCCAGTACTTC	CASSPGTSGRETQYF
TRBV29-1	TRBJ2-7	many	10	-	TGCAGCGTTTGGGATAACGAGCAGTACTTC	CSVWDNEQYF
TRBV6-6	TRBJ2-7	once	14	TRBD1	TGTGCCAGCAGCAGGGACAGCCGAGAATACGAGCAGTACTTC	CASSRDSREYEQYF
TRBV16	TRBJ1-5	-	16	TRBD1	TGTGCCAGCAGCCATCCGGGACAGGGAGGGAATCAGCCCCAGCATTTT	CASSHPGQGGNQPQHF
TRBV9	TRBJ2-3	-	11	-	TGTGCCAGCGGTCATGGAGATACGCAGTATTTT	CASGHGDTQYF
TRBV7-2	TRBJ2-3	-	15	-	TGTGCCAGCAGCTCACTAGGGGTGGGCACAGATACGCAGTATTTT	CASSSLGVGTDTQYF
TRBV29-1	TRBJ2-7	-	12	-	TGCAGCGTTCAGACAGTCCGCTACGAGCAGTACTTC	CSVQTVRYEQYF
TRBV25-1	TRBJ1-4	many	14	TRBD1	TGTGCCAGCAGTCCCGGGACAGGGGATGAAAAACTGTTTTTT	CASSPGTGDEKLFF
TRBV9	TRBJ2-2	many	15	-	TGTGCCAGCAGCCCCCCGACACCGAACACCGGGGAGCTGTTTTTT	CASSPPTPNTGELFF
TRBV29-1	TRBJ1-5	-	13	-	TGCAGCGTTGCCCGGGACAACAATCAGCCCCAGCATTTT	CSVARDNNQPQHF
TRBV7-7	TRBJ2-1	-	14	-	TGTGCTAGCGGCCCCGGCGGACGAGACAATGAGCAGTTCTTC	CASGPGGRDNEQFF
TRBV5-1	TRBJ2-3	many	13	-	TGCGCCAGCAGCAGGGACAACACAGATACGCAGTATTTT	CASSRDNTDTQYF
TRBV29-1	TRBJ2-7	-	13	TRBD1	TGCAGCGTAGAGGGACAGGGCTTCTACGAGCAGTACTTC	CSVEGQGFYEQYF
TRBV10-3	TRBJ2-2	few	14	TRBD2	TGTGCCACCGGGGGGACTGAGAACACCGGGGAGCTGTTTTTT	CATGGTENTGELFF
TRBV29-1	TRBJ2-5	-	13	-	TGCAGCGTTGGACACCGCAAGGGCGAGACCCAGTACTTC	CSVGHRKGETQYF
TRBV29-1	TRBJ2-1	many	12	-	TGCAGCGTTGTAGAGGGGACGTATGAGCAGTTCTTC	CSVVEGTYEQFF
TRBV30	TRBJ1-1	few	15	-	TGTGCCTGGAGTGTACCGGGGAGATTGAACACTGAAGCTTTCTTT	CAWSVPGRLNTEAFF
TRBV9	TRBJ2-3	few	16	-	TGTGCCAGCAGCGTCACCCAGACTAGGCCCACAGATACGCAGTATTTT	CASSVTQTRPTDTQYF
TRBV4-2	TRBJ2-1	-	17	TRBD2	TGTGCCAGCAGCCGAGTGGGGGGAGCGGGGGGGCCTCTTGAGCAGTTCTTC	CASSRVGGAGGPLEQFF
TRBV5-1	TRBJ2-7	few	16	TRBD2	TGCGCCAGCAGCCCACTAAGGACTAGCGGGAGGCTCGAGCAGTACTTC	CASSPLRTSGRLEQYF
TRBV4-1	TRBJ2-2	-	14	TRBD2	TGCGCCAGCAGAGGGACTAGTACGTCCGGGGAGCTGTTTTTT	CASRGTSTSGELFF
TRBV4-1	TRBJ1-3	-	16	-	TGCGCCAGCAGCCAGGCCGACACAAGATCTGGAAACACCATATATTTT	CASSQADTRSGNTIYF
TRBV20-1	TRBJ2-7	-	12	-	TGCAGTGCTAGTGGGCTACCAAGCGAGCAGTACTTC	CSASGLPSEQYF
TRBV29-1	TRBJ1-2	many	12	-	TGCAGCGTTGGAGGGCTTAGCTATGGCTACACCTTC	CSVGGLSYGYTF
TRBV7-8	TRBJ2-1	few	11	-	TGTGCCAGCAGCTTAGACAATGAGCAGTTCTTC	CASSLDNEQFF
TRBV7-3	TRBJ1-1	few	13	-	TGTGCCAGCAGTTTACAGATGAACACTGAAGCTTTCTTT	CASSLQMNTEAFF
TRBV4-1	TRBJ1-1	-	17	-	TGCGCCAGCAGCCAAGATTCTCGCGGGAGGGCCAACACTGAAGCTTTCTTT	CASSQDSRGRANTEAFF
TRBV25-1	TRBJ1-6	few	13	-	TGTGCCAGCAGTGCTTCCCTTGGCTCACCCCTCCACTTT	CASSASLGSPLHF
TRBV29-1	TRBJ1-2	few	12	-	TGCAGCGTTGGGGGCAGTAACTATGGCTACACCTTC	CSVGGSNYGYTF
TRBV5-1	TRBJ1-4	-	14	TRBD1	TGCGCCAGTGGACAGGGAGCAACTAATGAAAAACTGTTTTTT	CASGQGATNEKLFF
TRBV9	TRBJ2-1	-	14	-	TGTGCCAGCAGCGTAGGGGTAGGGGGGGATGAGCAGTTCTTC	CASSVGVGGDEQFF
TRBV7-9	TRBJ1-1	-	14	-	TGTGCCAGCAGCTTAGATAGAGGGTTGGCTGAAGCTTTCTTT	CASSLDRGLAEAFF